This TCR beta chain was sequenced during a study of cytomegalovirus exposure and HLA in healthy donors. Notes on the study in general: There were a few CMV-associated chains whose specificity for CMV antigens was confirmed in vitro. 87-base-pair reads could not separate some V segments, including TRBV6-2 and TRBV6-3. Using a false discovery rate of 0.05, a later analysis showed that some 16,000 TCR beta sequences were associated with HLA alleles. Reports state that TCR beta sequences accurately predicted most subjects' HLA-A and HLA-B alleles.

As regards this clone: The antigen is unknown.

The CDR3 sequence is 15 residues long. Per germline, CDR1 SNHLY and CDR2 FYNNEI. V trimming: 5 bases; J trimming: 5 bases; junction bases outside the gene matches: 9. With 60 Vbeta and 13 Jbeta primers, the PCR was carried out. The assay was immunoSEQ multiplex PCR, and TCRdb's table has in-frame clones only and misses some. Of about 150,000 clones listed, about 84% are singletons. The specimen sequenced was PBMCs. The clonotype comes from a man aged 50 to 59 in good health and CMV-seropositive. V is TRBV2 and J is TRBJ2-5; 9 nucleotides agree with TRBD1. The CDR3 loop is CASSNRQGGGETQYF. CDR3 nucleotide sequence: TGTGCCAGCAGTAATAGACAGGGGGGAGGGGAGACCCAGTACTTC.